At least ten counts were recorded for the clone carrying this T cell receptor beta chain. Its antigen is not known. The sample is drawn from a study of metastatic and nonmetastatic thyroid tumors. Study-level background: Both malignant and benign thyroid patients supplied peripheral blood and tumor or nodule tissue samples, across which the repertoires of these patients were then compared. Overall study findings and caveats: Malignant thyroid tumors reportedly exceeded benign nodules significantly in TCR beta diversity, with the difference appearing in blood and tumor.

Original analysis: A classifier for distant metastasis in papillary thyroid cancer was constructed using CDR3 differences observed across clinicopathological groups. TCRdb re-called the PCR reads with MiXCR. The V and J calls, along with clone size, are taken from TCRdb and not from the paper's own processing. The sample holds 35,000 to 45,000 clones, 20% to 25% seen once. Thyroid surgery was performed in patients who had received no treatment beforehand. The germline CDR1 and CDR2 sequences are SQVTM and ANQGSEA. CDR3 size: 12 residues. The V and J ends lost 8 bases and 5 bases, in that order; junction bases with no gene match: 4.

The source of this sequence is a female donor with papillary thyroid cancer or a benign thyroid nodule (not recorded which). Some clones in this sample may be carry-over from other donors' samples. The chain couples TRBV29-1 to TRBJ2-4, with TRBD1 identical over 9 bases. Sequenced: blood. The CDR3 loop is CSLRTGENIQYF. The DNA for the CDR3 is TGCAGCTTAAGGACAGGGGAAAACATTCAGTACTTC.